The sequence of this T cell receptor (beta chain) was determined in a study of spatial heterogeneity in lung cancer. Study findings and constraints: Resection saw ubiquitous expanded tumor TCRs appear in blood more than follow-up did.

This clonotype was seen at least ten times. Its antigen is not known. This sample's time point: sample taken at primary tumor resection. Trimming cost V 6 bases and J 5 bases; bases outside gene matches: 8. Per the germline V gene, CDR1 is DFQATT and CDR2 is SNEGSKA (reference sequence). CDR3 length: 13 residues. One entry per CDR3 protein, called by TCRdb with MiXCR from the 5' RACE reads. The sample gives 60,000 or so distinct CDR3 sequences, under 7.5% of which show up once; approximately 15% is in the top ten. The TCR was taken from a female donor with early-stage non-small cell lung cancer. The sequenced sample was PBMCs, obtained at surgery. The chain uses TRBV20-1 and TRBJ2-5; 8 nucleotides match TRBD1. CDR3 DNA: TGCAGTGCCGGACAGGGTAAACTTGAGACCCAGTACTTC. Translation: CSAGQGKLETQYF.